A single T cell receptor beta chain is shown here with its context. The antigen this receptor binds is unknown. Per-base qualities were not stored, and no clone one base away is much larger. The CDR3 regions of human TCRbeta chains were analyzed by immunosequencing. The original methods were these. Repertoire TCRs were checked for matches against a reference library of SARS-CoV-2-specific TCRs that had been generated using the MIRA antigen-specificity platform. Breadth was defined as the fraction of unique TCRs that were SARS-CoV-2-associated, and depth was defined as the fraction of total T cells that were SARS-CoV-2-associated. Each spike-specific TCR was assigned to its reactive spike region and to a CD4 or CD8 class using the MIRA data. Log10-transformed breadth and depth values were compared by one-way ANOVA with Sidak's multiple comparisons tests. The clones in this table, taken by TCRdb from immuneACCESS, are in-frame only. Not every clone is retained; where verified, under half of the shortfall comes from an unresolved V gene, and the cause of the rest is unknown. That table furnishes V, J and clone size, whereas the DNA furnished D and trimming. For this sample there are about 110,000 clones; about 87% appear just once. Over 1.5% of the sample lies in the top ten.

This sample was taken from a study of T cell responses to AZD1222 COVID-19 vaccine listed by TCRdb under 2021. Study-wide context: AZD1222 recipients whose second dose came at about 4 weeks and those whose second dose came at about 12 weeks were combined into one group, since spike-specific TCR depth and breadth did not differ between the two schedules. TCR sequencing covered more than 230 trial participants: nearly 210 given two doses of AZD1222 and approximately 26 given two doses of MenACWY control vaccine. Trial participants were enrolled by age into subgroups of 18-55, 56-69 and 70-plus years, and approximately 150, 30 and 60 TCR-sequenced participants, respectively, were included in these subgroups. Here is what the overall study found, with its caveats: Reportedly, close to half of the unique spike-specific TCRs recognized epitopes lying outside the regions that are mutated in the B.1.351 and B.1.1.7 variants. No day 14 peak-response samples were available, so repertoires were characterized only after the peak T cell response. After two AZD1222 doses, both the breadth and the depth of spike-specific TCRs were significantly higher than at day 0 and than in MenACWY recipients. CD4 TCRs associated with the vaccine covered the entire spike protein, and the dominant responses were in regions 160-218 and 743-854. In the small 56-69-year group, the increase in depth fell short of significance, most likely because of low power. Conclusions about previously exposed vaccinees were limited because only five to seven AZD1222 recipients were SARS-CoV-2 seropositive at baseline. Most participants were white British and females outnumbered males, and the authors suggested that clonal diversity may have been underestimated.

What this sample's time point label stands for: baseline before first vaccination. Samples from vaccinated people were obtained from the UK trials COV001 and COV002, which included a single-blind randomized controlled phase 2/3 trial of AZD1222 (ChAdOx1 nCoV-19) in healthy adults. For TCRbeta chain sequencing, PBMC samples from trial participants were taken at day 0 and at day 28 after the second dose. V loses 6 bases, J loses 8 bases, and the germline ends lie 23 bases apart. Its CDR3 holds 16 amino acids, cysteine through phenylalanine. Only the CDR3 part of the read is kept: 48 bases, read in frame from the first base. CDR1 and CDR2 (SGHKS, YYEKEE) derive from the germline V gene (reference sequence).

The specimen comprised peripheral blood, sampled on day 0 of AZD1222 vaccination. Recombination joined TRBV5-5 with TRBJ1-4; D gene: possibly TRBD1, on 5 matching bases. The receptor was derived from an adult in good health. The CDR3 in this case is CASTVRNPGGVEKLFF. The bases are TGTGCCAGCACCGTACGCAACCCCGGGGGAGTGGAAAAACTGTTTTTT. Reference TRBV5-5 and TRBJ1-4 proteins supply the regions before and after the CDR3; the full variable domain is: DAGVTQSPTHLIKTRGQQVTLRCSPISGHKSVSWYQQVLGQGPQFIFQYYEKEERGRGNFPDRFSARQFPNYSSELNVNALLLGDSALYLCASTVRNPGGVEKLFFGSGTQLSVL.